Sequencing of this TCR beta chain was carried out in a study of cytomegalovirus exposure and HLA in healthy donors. Libraries were prepared by immunoSEQ multiplex PCR; TCRdb keeps only in-frame clonotypes and omits some of them. The data hold roughly 60,000 clones, with around 90% observed a single time. There are 15 residues in the CDR3. V gave up 4 bases and J gave up 0 bases, with 7 bases separating them. Germline CDR1 and CDR2: SGHTA and FQGTGA. The chain combines TRBV7-3 with TRBJ2-6; perhaps TRBD1 as D (5 bases). Sequenced: PBMCs. The TCR comes from a young woman in good health and CMV-seronegative. The CDR3: CASSSTVSGANVLTF. The CDR3, as DNA: TGTGCCAGCAGCTCGACAGTCTCTGGGGCCAACGTCCTGACTTTC.